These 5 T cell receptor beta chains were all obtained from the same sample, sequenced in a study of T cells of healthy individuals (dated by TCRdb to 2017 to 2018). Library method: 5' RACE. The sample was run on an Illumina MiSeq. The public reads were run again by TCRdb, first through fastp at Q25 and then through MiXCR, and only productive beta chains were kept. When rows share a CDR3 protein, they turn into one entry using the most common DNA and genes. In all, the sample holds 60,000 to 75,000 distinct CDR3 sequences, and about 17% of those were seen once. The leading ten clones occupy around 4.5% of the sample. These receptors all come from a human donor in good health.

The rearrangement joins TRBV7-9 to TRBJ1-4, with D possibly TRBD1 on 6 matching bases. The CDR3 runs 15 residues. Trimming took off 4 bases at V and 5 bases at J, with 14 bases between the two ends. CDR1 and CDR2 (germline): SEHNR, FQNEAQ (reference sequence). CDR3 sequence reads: CASSSTGSPNEKLFF. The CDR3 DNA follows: TGTGCCAGCAGCTCAACAGGGAGTCCGAATGAAAAACTGTTTTTT.

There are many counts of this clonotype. CDR3 sequence: CASSLGINQPQHF. CDR3 bases: TGCGCCAGCAGCTTGGGGATCAATCAGCCCCAGCATTTT. This sequence joins TRBV5-1 and TRBJ1-5; D unresolved. Germline-derived CDR1 and CDR2 are SGHRS and YFSETQ. This CDR3 has 13 residues. V was clipped by 0 bases and J by 3 bases, with 4 bases between them.

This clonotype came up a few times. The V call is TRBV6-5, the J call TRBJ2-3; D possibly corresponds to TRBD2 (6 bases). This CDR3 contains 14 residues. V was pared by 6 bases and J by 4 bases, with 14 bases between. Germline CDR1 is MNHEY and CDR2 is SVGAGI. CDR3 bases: TGTGCCAGCAGCCGACATGGGACTTCAGATACGCAGTATTTT. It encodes CASSRHGTSDTQYF.

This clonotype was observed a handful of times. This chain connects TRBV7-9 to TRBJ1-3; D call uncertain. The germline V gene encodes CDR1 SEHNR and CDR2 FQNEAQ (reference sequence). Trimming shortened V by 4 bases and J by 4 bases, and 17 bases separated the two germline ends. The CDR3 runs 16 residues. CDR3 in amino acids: CASSSKTVWRGNTIYF. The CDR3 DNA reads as TGTGCCAGCAGCTCGAAGACCGTCTGGAGGGGAAACACCATATATTTT.

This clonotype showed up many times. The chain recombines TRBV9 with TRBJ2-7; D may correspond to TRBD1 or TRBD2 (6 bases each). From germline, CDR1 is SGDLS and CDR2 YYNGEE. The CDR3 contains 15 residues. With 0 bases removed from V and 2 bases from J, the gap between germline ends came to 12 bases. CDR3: CASSVGGAPPYEQYF. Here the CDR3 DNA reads TGTGCCAGCAGCGTAGGGGGGGCGCCGCCCTACGAGCAGTACTTC.